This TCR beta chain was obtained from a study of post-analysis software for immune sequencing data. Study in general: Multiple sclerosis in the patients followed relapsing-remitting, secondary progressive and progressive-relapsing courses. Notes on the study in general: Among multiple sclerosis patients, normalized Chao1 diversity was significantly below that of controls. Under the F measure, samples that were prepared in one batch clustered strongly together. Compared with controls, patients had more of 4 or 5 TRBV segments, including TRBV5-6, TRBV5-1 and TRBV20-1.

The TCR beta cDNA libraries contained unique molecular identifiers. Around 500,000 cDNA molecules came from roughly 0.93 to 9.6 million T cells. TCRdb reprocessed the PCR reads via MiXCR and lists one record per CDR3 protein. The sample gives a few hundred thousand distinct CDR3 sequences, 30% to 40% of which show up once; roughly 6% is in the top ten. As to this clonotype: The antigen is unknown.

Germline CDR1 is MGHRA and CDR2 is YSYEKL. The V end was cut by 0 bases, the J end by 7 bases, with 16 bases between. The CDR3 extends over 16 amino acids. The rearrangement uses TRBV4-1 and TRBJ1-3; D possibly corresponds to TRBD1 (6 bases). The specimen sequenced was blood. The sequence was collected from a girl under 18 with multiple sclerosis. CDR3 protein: CASSQDRGTRRNTIYF. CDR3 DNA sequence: TGCGCCAGCAGCCAAGATCGTGGGACAAGGAGGAACACCATATATTTT.